The rows below give T cell receptor beta chains drawn from one sample of a study of blood T cells in healthy people across ages. TCRdb ran MiXCR on the 5' RACE reads and lists one entry per CDR3 protein. The sample carries about 1 million distinct CDR3 sequences, 40% to 45% recorded once. Sequencing was performed on blood. The receptor source for this set is a woman aged 55-69 years in good health. Both conserved end residues are trimmed from each CDR3. Fields, in order: V gene, J gene, CDR3 protein.

TRBV28	TRBJ2-5	ASRSQQRGPQETQY
TRBV3-1	TRBJ1-2	ASSIRQRGPQGNGYT
TRBV20-1	TRBJ1-5	SADQDSNQPQH
TRBV13	TRBJ2-1	ASSTWTDSSYNELY
TRBV27	TRBJ1-1	ASSSSQGGFGTEAF
TRBV29-1	TRBJ1-2	SVGTGKAYT
TRBV21-1	TRBJ1-2	ASSKARVKFNCGYT
TRBV6-1	TRBJ1-4	ASTRQGPNEKLF
TRBV12-3/TRBV12-4	TRBJ2-4	ASTPPGLAELQY
TRBV12-3/TRBV12-4	TRBJ1-3	ASSWASGSGNTIY
TRBV5-1	TRBJ2-2	ASSRTGLWTGELF
TRBV27	TRBJ2-3	ASSLLGAGLDTQY
TRBV7-8	TRBJ2-1	ASSVTTGGDSYNEQF
TRBV10-3	TRBJ2-1	AISGGVNEQF
TRBV7-9	TRBJ2-5	ASSFPADRGLGTQY
TRBV10-3	TRBJ2-5	ATNGASSETQY
TRBV13	TRBJ2-7	ASQLAGGTYEQY
TRBV12-3/TRBV12-4	TRBJ2-1	ASSSGSFAEQF
TRBV3-1	TRBJ2-2	ASSVRTSGRTGELF
TRBV6-5	TRBJ2-3	ASSYASYGGALSTDTQY
TRBV7-9	TRBJ2-1	ASRPNSDNEQF
TRBV6-5	TRBJ2-4	ASRHDPGKGQY
TRBV29-1	TRBJ2-7	SVEVDGYEQY
TRBV29-1	TRBJ2-1	SVEASGSVQF
TRBV6-5	TRBJ2-7	ASSSRTVPYEQY
TRBV27	TRBJ1-2	ASMGTREAGGYT
TRBV29-1	TRBJ2-3	SVDYRGLSSTDTQY
TRBV29-1	TRBJ1-2	SVDTGGDGYT
TRBV20-1	TRBJ2-3	SAHLGGHTQY
TRBV20-1	TRBJ2-3	SASWAGTPISTDTQY
TRBV27	TRBJ2-7	ASTIGLAGTNEQY
TRBV7-8	NA	AGSLAGTGGFYEQY
TRBV12-3/TRBV12-4	TRBJ2-3	ASSQKMRTDTQY
TRBV5-1	TRBJ2-3	ASTPGLSTDTQY
TRBV4-3	TRBJ2-3	ASSPSGVSDTQY
TRBV5-1	TRBJ1-1	ASSSIGYTEAF
TRBV27	TRBJ1-1	ASSTDREGNTEAF
TRBV20-1	TRBJ2-5	SASDQDRGAEY
TRBV25-1	TRBJ2-5	ASSDLGETQY
TRBV29-1	TRBJ1-1	SVVSYNTEAF
TRBV11-3	TRBJ2-1	ASSLGDTLQNEQF
TRBV5-1	TRBJ2-5	ASRSNSGESETQY
TRBV3-1	NA	ASSQILRDRYNEQY
TRBV2	TRBJ2-3	ASSVPGQGSRLDTQY